The clone carrying this T cell receptor (beta chain) was picked up one time. Its antigen is still unknown. The sample is drawn from a study of a mutant IDH1 vaccine in newly diagnosed glioma. The CDR3 is 15 amino acids. V dropped 0 bases and J dropped 4 bases, with 12 bases sitting between them. Germline V gene lookup returns CDR1 SGDLS and CDR2 YYNGEE. TCRdb keeps only in-frame clones here, not all; method: immunoSEQ multiplex PCR. The repertoire holds about 60,000 clones, roughly 84% seen once, with around 8.3% in the top ten. As for time point: week 11, during vaccination. The content of each vaccine dose was 300 ug of mutant IDH1 20-mer peptide, and topical imiquimod accompanied it.

This TCR was recovered from a woman between 45 and 65 years old with glioma. This sequence joins TRBV9 and TRBJ2-3; no firm D call. Sample: PBMCs, taken from a glioma patient whose treatment included an IDH1 peptide vaccine. The CDR3 protein is CASSVGGSTPDTQYF. The CDR3 DNA is TGTGCCAGCAGCGTAGGAGGCAGTACCCCAGATACGCAGTATTTT. The full variable domain, in which reference TRBV9 and TRBJ2-3 provide the parts outside the CDR3, is DSGVTQTPKHLITATGQRVTLRCSPRSGDLSVYWYQQSLDQGLQFLIQYYNGEERAKGNILERFSAQQFPDLHSELNLSSLELGDSALYFCASSVGGSTPDTQYFGPGTRLTVL.